The clone carrying this TCR beta chain was detected ten times or more. The library was built from roughly 400 ng RNA with molecular barcoded adaptors for alpha/delta and beta/gamma chains. TCRdb used MiXCR to reprocess the reads, holding one entry per CDR3 protein. The repertoire holds about 37,000 distinct CDR3 sequences, with roughly 15% as singletons. The germline gives CDR1 KGHSH, CDR2 LQKENI. The CDR3 runs 16 residues. The junction had 6 bases not matched to a gene; V was cut back by 5 bases and J by 2 bases. The entry originates in a study of read filtering for tumor transcriptome and immune sequencing.

Specimen: a population of CD138-negative cells sorted from bone marrow. This clonotype was sampled from a donor aged 40 or older with multiple myeloma. The chain joins TRBV18 to TRBJ2-3; 11 nucleotides agree with TRBD2. CDR3 amino acids: CASSVTSGKPTDTQYF. CDR3 nucleotides: TGTGCCAGCTCAGTGACTAGCGGGAAGCCCACAGATACGCAGTATTTT.